This is a list of T cell receptor beta chains from one sample in a study of shared clonotypes between healthy human individuals. Produced via immunoSEQ multiplex PCR; TCRdb's table is partial and in-frame only. The profile shows over 800,000 clones, 80% to 95% of them singletons. Sequenced material: naive CD8+ T cells sorted from blood. The receptors were sampled from a man aged 30 to 39 in good health. CDR3s include the opening cysteine and the closing phenylalanine or tryptophan. The order of the fields is V gene, CDR3 length, J gene, D gene, clone size, CDR3 DNA, CDR3 protein. D genes are given only for firm matches. The size entry is marked missing in some rows and otherwise reads once, few, many or a size class.

>TRBV15|14|TRBJ1-1|.|.
TGTGCCACCAGCAGAGAAACGGTGGGCACTGAAGCTTTCTTT
CATSRETVGTEAFF
>TRBV19|18|TRBJ2-6|.|.
TGTGCCAGTAGCATCCGTGCGGCGGCTAGCTCTGGGGCCAACGTCCTGACTTTC
CASSIRAAASSGANVLTF
>TRBV5-6|15|TRBJ1-4|.|.
TGTGCCAGCAGCAGCCCGGGAGGTTTCGGGGAAAAACTGTTTTTT
CASSSPGGFGEKLFF
>TRBV29-1|13|TRBJ1-2|TRBD1|once
TGCAGCGTCCGGGACAGGGGTAACTATGGCTACACCTTC
CSVRDRGNYGYTF
>TRBV7-9|14|TRBJ2-2|.|.
TGTGCCAGCACTGCTAGCTATGGAGCCGGGGAGCTGTTTTTT
CASTASYGAGELFF
>TRBV7-9|12|TRBJ2-1|.|.
TGTGCCAGCAGCTTGGGATACAATGAGCAGTTCTTC
CASSLGYNEQFF
>TRBV7-9|15|TRBJ1-1|TRBD1|.
TGTGCCAGCAGCGACGACAGGGCCCTGAACACTGAAGCTTTCTTT
CASSDDRALNTEAFF
>TRBV20-1|10|TRBJ2-1|.|.
TGCAGTGGTGGCGACAATGAGCAGTTCTTC
CSGGDNEQFF
>TRBV5-4|12|TRBJ2-7|.|.
TGTGCCAGCAGCTCTGGGGGGTACGAGCAGTACTTC
CASSSGGYEQYF
>TRBV19|16|TRBJ2-7|TRBD2|.
TGTGCCAGTAGTACCGGAGGGGCGGGAGGCCTCTACGAGCAGTACTTC
CASSTGGAGGLYEQYF
>TRBV27|12|TRBJ2-7|.|.
TGTGCCAGCAGTAGCGGAACCTACGAGCAGTACTTC
CASSSGTYEQYF
>TRBV11-3|16|TRBJ2-7|TRBD1|once
TGTGCCAGCAGTTTAGGTCTCGCGGGACAGGACTACGAGCAGTACTTC
CASSLGLAGQDYEQYF
>TRBV28|15|TRBJ2-7|TRBD1|.
TGTGCCAGCAGTCCCTCCGGGACAGGGGTCTACGAGCAGTACTTC
CASSPSGTGVYEQYF
>TRBV14|14|TRBJ2-1|TRBD1|once
TGTGCCAGCAGCCAAGATGCAGGGGGCAACGAGCAGTTCTTC
CASSQDAGGNEQFF
>TRBV19|13|TRBJ1-3|.|.
TGTGCCAGTACCTTAGCGGGTGGAAACACCATATATTTT
CASTLAGGNTIYF
>TRBV29-1|18|TRBJ2-3|TRBD2|.
TGCAGCGTCGAGCCCGTAGCGGGAGAGATTACTAGCACAGATACGCAGTATTTT
CSVEPVAGEITSTDTQYF
>TRBV4-2|16|TRBJ2-1|TRBD2|.
TGTGCCAGCAGCCAAGGTCCGGGACTAGCGGTTCATGAGCAGTTCTTC
CASSQGPGLAVHEQFF
>TRBV18|14|TRBJ2-7|.|.
TGTGCCAGCTCACCGGCCCGGGCAGACTACGAGCAGTACTTC
CASSPARADYEQYF
>TRBV10-1|17|TRBJ2-1|TRBD2|.
TGCGCCAGCAGTGAGTCTTGGACTAGCGGGAGAGCGGATGAGCAGTTCTTC
CASSESWTSGRADEQFF
>TRBV4-1|17|TRBJ2-3|TRBD2|.
TGCGCCAGCAGCCAACTAAGCGGGAGCAGGTTTAGAGATACGCAGTATTTT
CASSQLSGSRFRDTQYF
>TRBV27|15|TRBJ1-2|TRBD1|.
TGTGCCAGCAGTTCGGGACAGGGGGCGTTCTATGGCTACACCTTC
CASSSGQGAFYGYTF
>TRBV11-1|19|TRBJ2-1|TRBD2|.
TGTGCCAGCAGCTTAGCGAGAGGGAGGGGTAGCGGGCTTTACAATGAGCAGTTCTTC
CASSLARGRGSGLYNEQFF
>TRBV28|13|TRBJ2-7|.|.
TGTGCCAGCAGTTTACCTGTATCCTACGAGCAGTACTTC
CASSLPVSYEQYF
>TRBV5-1|17|TRBJ2-1|TRBD1|.
TGCGCCAGCAGCTTGCGTCCGGGACAGGGAAGTGGTAATGAGCAGTTCTTC
CASSLRPGQGSGNEQFF
>TRBV27|17|TRBJ1-4|.|.
TGTGCCAGCAGTCCCCTAACCTCCCTAGGGGCATGTGAAAAACTGTTTTTT
CASSPLTSLGACEKLFF